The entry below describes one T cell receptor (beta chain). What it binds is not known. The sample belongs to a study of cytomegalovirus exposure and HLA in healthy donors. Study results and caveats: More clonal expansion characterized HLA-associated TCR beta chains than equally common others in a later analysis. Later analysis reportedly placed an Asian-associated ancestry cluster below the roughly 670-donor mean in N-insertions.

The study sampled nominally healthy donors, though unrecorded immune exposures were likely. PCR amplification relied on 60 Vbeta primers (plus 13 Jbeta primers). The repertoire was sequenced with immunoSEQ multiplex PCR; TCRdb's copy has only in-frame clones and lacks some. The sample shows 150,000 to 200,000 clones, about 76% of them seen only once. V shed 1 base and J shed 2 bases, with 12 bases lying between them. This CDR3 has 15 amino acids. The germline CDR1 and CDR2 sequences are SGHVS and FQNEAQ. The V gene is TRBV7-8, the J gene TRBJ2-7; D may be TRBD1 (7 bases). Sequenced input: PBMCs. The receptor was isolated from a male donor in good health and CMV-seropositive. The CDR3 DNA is TGTGCCAGCAGCTTAGGGGCAGGGGGGCCCTACGAGCAGTACTTC. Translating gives CASSLGAGGPYEQYF.